These 22 T cell receptor beta chains were all obtained from the same sample, sequenced in a study of T cell repertoires in cytomegalovirus infection. TCRdb used MiXCR to reprocess the reads, holding one entry per CDR3 protein. The sample lists some 150,000 distinct CDR3 sequences, about 6.5% occurring once. Sequenced sample: PBMCs. Receptors were obtained from a human donor in good health (CMV status not recorded). Some clones in this sample may be carry-over from other donors' samples.

The table lists this clonotype with many counts. J is TRBJ2-6 and V is TRBV30; D is uncertain. In germline, CDR1 is GTSNPN, CDR2 SVGIG (reference sequence). The V gene lost 2 bases and the J gene lost 1 base, with 9 bases spanning the gap. The CDR3 extends over 15 amino acids. The CDR3 loop reads CAWSLKTSGANVLTF. As DNA, the CDR3 is TGTGCCTGGAGTTTGAAGACGTCTGGGGCCAACGTCCTGACTTTC.

This clonotype came up a few times. Here the CDR3 reads CASSVPADTQYF. The CDR3 region has the DNA TGCGCCAGCAGCGTCCCCGCCGATACGCAGTATTTT. The chain carries TRBV5-1 and TRBJ2-3; D is unresolved. CDR1 is SGHRS and CDR2 is YFSETQ in the germline V gene. V was clipped by 4 bases and J by 6 bases, with 9 bases between them. This CDR3 is built from 12 residues.

This clonotype occurred a few times. The V and J genes are TRBV12-3 or TRBV12-4 and TRBJ1-6; D may be TRBD1 (6 bases). CDR3 length: 14 amino acids. Trimming removed 5 bases from V and 7 bases from J, with 12 bases in between. CDR3 protein: CASSPTGRNSPLHF. CDR3 nucleotide sequence: TGTGCCAGCAGTCCTACAGGGAGGAATTCACCCCTCCACTTT.

This clonotype has a count of ten or more. V and J are TRBV7-9 and TRBJ2-1; D tentatively reads TRBD1 or TRBD2 (5 bases each). CDR3 length: 17 residues. CDR1 and CDR2 from the germline V gene are SEHNR and FQNEAQ (reference sequence). V was shortened by 2 bases and J by 2 bases, with 16 bases between the two germline ends. CDR3 sequence reads: CASSLLRGQRTYNEQFF. As DNA, the CDR3 is TGTGCCAGCAGCTTACTGAGGGGCCAAAGAACCTACAATGAGCAGTTCTTC.

This clonotype was seen many times. The J gene is TRBJ2-2, the V gene TRBV5-1; D is possibly TRBD1 or TRBD2 (6 bases each). Germline-derived CDR1 and CDR2 are SGHRS and YFSETQ. The CDR3 sequence is 15 residues long. V was trimmed by 2 bases and J by 3 bases, leaving 11 bases between them. CDR3 amino acids: CASSFQRGDTGELFF. The CDR3 DNA sequence: TGCGCCAGCAGCTTCCAGAGGGGGGACACCGGGGAGCTGTTTTTT.

This clonotype was seen at least ten times. CDR3 loop: CASSIDPRTTSGYTF. The DNA for the CDR3 is TGTGCCAGTAGTATAGATCCCAGGACCACAAGTGGCTACACCTTC. The rearrangement uses TRBV19 and TRBJ1-2; D remains ambiguous. V shed 0 bases and J shed 7 bases, with 15 bases lying between them. This CDR3 is 15 amino acids long. Germline assignment: CDR1 LNHDA and CDR2 SQIVND (reference sequence).

In the case of this clonotype: It may be a read error: a sequence one base away is much more abundant. The rearrangement links TRBV29-1 to TRBJ1-1; D perhaps matches TRBD1 (5 bases). This CDR3 region has 13 residues. V shed 8 bases and J shed 0 bases, with 13 bases lying between them. Germline assignment: CDR1 SQVTM and CDR2 ANQGSEA. The CDR3 region has the DNA TGCAGCACTGGACACTCCATGAACACTGAAGCTTTCTTT. Encoded protein: CSTGHSMNTEAFF. Based on the CDR3 plus reference TRBV29-1 and TRBJ1-1, the full variable domain is SAVISQKPSRDICQRGTSLTIQCQVDSQVTMMFWYRQQPGQSLTLIATANQGSEATYESGFVIDKFPISRPNLTFSTLTVSNMSPEDSSIYLCSTGHSMNTEAFFGQGTRLTVV.

This clonotype was seen at least ten times. The J gene is TRBJ2-7, the V gene TRBV7-9, with D perhaps matching TRBD2 (6 bases). The V end was cut by 0 bases, the J end by 0 bases, with 9 bases between. The germline CDR1 and CDR2 sequences are SEHNR and FQNEAQ (reference sequence). The CDR3 extends over 15 amino acids. CDR3 sequence (DNA): TGTGCCAGCAGCTTAGCGGGACTGAGCTCCTACGAGCAGTACTTC. Translated, it gives CASSLAGLSSYEQYF.

The sample holds many counts of this clonotype. A junction boundary mismatches the germline segment, possibly from a read error. The chain employs TRBV18 and TRBJ2-1; D call uncertain. The CDR3 length is 14 residues. Germline V gives CDR1 KGHSH, CDR2 LQKENI. The CDR3: CASSPRARFGEEFF. The CDR3 nucleotides read TGTGCCAGCTCACCACGTGCTCGCTTTGGTGAGGAGTTCTTC.

This clonotype has ten or more counts. This rearrangement joins TRBV7-2 to TRBJ2-1; D gene uncertain. The germline V gene encodes CDR1 SGHTA and CDR2 FQGNSA. Trimming left V 1 base short and J 8 bases short, with 3 bases between. This CDR3 has 11 residues. CDR3 coding DNA: TGTGCCAGCAGCTTAGGGGATGAGCAGTTCTTC. Amino acid sequence: CASSLGDEQFF.

The chain employs TRBV6-2 or TRBV6-3 and TRBJ2-2, with TRBD2 matching 8 bases. The CDR3 has 17 amino acids. J gave up 1 base and V 7 bases, and 11 bases lay outside the gene matches. The germline CDR1 and CDR2 sequences are MNHEY and SVGEGT. The CDR3 spells CASKPQRRGENTGELFF. In DNA, the CDR3 is TGTGCCAGCAAACCCCAGAGGCGGGGGGAGAACACCGGGGAGCTGTTTTTT.

This clonotype was recorded many times. V and J are TRBV7-8 and TRBJ2-3, with D possibly TRBD2 on 7 matching bases. Trimming cost V 7 bases and J 1 base, with 18 bases left between them. CDR1 is SGHVS and CDR2 is FQNEAQ in the germline V gene. The CDR3 loop spans 16 amino acids. For the CDR3, the DNA is TGTGCCAGCACCCAAGGGGGGGGGCCAGGCACAGATACGCAGTATTTT. It specifies CASTQGGGPGTDTQYF.

This clonotype was seen repeatedly, ten times or more. The chain combines TRBV7-2 with TRBJ2-3, with 8 bases that match TRBD2. With 5 bases clipped from V and 0 bases from J, the junction kept 1 base outside the gene matches. The germline gives CDR1 SGHTA, CDR2 FQGNSA. The CDR3 sequence is 14 residues long. The CDR3 bases are TGTGCCAGCAGCGCGGGGGGTAGCACAGATACGCAGTATTTT. Protein product: CASSAGGSTDTQYF.

This clonotype came up many times. A much larger clone differs from this one at a single base, so this may be a read error. J is TRBJ1-6 and V is TRBV7-2; no clear D gene. CDR3 length: 15 amino acids. CDR1 SGHTA and CDR2 FQGNSA come from the germline V gene. In nucleotides, the CDR3 is TGTGTCAGCAGCTCCCAGGCTATTGGTAATTCACCCCTCCACTTT. This encodes CVSSSQAIGNSPLHF.

There are many counts of this clonotype. V gene TRBV7-2 combines with J gene TRBJ2-1; TRBD1 aligns across 7 bases. Germline V gene sequence: CDR1 SGHTA, CDR2 FQGNSA. This CDR3 has 13 residues. The V segment lost 5 bases and the J segment 6 bases; nucleotides outside the gene matches: 4. CDR3 coding DNA: TGTGCCAGCAGCAACCGGGACAGCAATGAGCAGTTCTTC. Protein product: CASSNRDSNEQFF.

Many counts were recorded for this clonotype. This sequence joins TRBV28 and TRBJ2-1, with D perhaps matching TRBD2 (6 bases). The CDR3 has 11 amino acids. V dropped 8 bases and J dropped 11 bases, with 13 bases sitting between them. Germline V CDR1 and CDR2: MDHEN, SYDVKM. CDR3 amino acids: CASGTFQQQFF. In nucleotides, the CDR3 is TGTGCCAGCGGGACTTTTCAACAGCAGTTCTTC.

This clonotype was observed a single time. This clone may be a read error of a much larger clone one base away. The J gene is TRBJ2-7, the V gene TRBV19; no clear D gene. The J call is in doubt because the DNA end fits TRBJ2-1 better. The germline V gene encodes CDR1 LNHDA and CDR2 SQIVND (reference sequence). CDR3 size: 11 residues. The CDR3 sequence: CASGSTYEQFF. The CDR3 DNA follows: TGTGCCAGTGGTAGTACCTACGAGCAGTTCTTC.

This clonotype was counted at least ten times. The chain employs TRBV12-3 or TRBV12-4 and TRBJ1-2, with D maybe TRBD1 (5 bases). The V end was cut by 3 bases, the J end by 4 bases, with 18 bases between. This CDR3 region has 16 residues. This chain's CDR3 is CASSFPVEGVVYGYTF. Here the CDR3 DNA reads TGTGCCAGCAGTTTCCCGGTAGAAGGGGTGGTCTATGGCTACACCTTC.

This clonotype was counted at least ten times. The chain joins TRBV7-8 to TRBJ1-6; 9 nucleotides match TRBD1. The CDR3 is 15 amino acids. V shed 4 bases and J 5 bases; nucleotides not matched to a gene: 3. Germline V lookup: CDR1 SGHVS, CDR2 FQNEAQ. The CDR3 DNA follows: TGTGCCAGCAGCTCCGGGACAGGGAATAATTCACCCCTCCACTTT. Translated, it gives CASSSGTGNNSPLHF.

The chain joins TRBV11-2 to TRBJ1-4; TRBD1 matches at 7 bases. Germline loops: CDR1 SGHAT, CDR2 FQNNGV. V was clipped by 6 bases and J by 8 bases; unmatched bases: 6. CDR3 length equals 13 residues. This CDR3 reads CASSLTGREKLFF. The CDR3 DNA sequence: TGTGCCAGCAGTCTGACAGGGAGGGAAAAACTGTTTTTT. The variable domain in full, with the rest retrieved from reference TRBV11-2 and TRBJ1-4, is EAGVAQSPRYKIIEKRQSVAFWCNPISGHATLYWYQQILGQGPKLLIQFQNNGVVDDSQLPKDRFSAERLKGVDSTLKIQPAKLEDSAVYLCASSLTGREKLFFGSGTQLSVL.

This clonotype appeared many times. J is TRBJ2-1 and V is TRBV5-4; perhaps TRBD2 as D (6 bases). The CDR3 is 14 amino acids. The germline V gene has CDR1 SGHNT and CDR2 YYREEE (reference sequence). V was trimmed by 4 bases and J by 6 bases, leaving 14 bases between them. CDR3 amino acids: CASSLRRGSNEQFF. The CDR3 coding sequence is TGTGCCAGCAGCCTCCGCCGGGGGTCCAATGAGCAGTTCTTC. Using reference TRBV5-4 and TRBJ2-1 for the parts outside the CDR3, the full variable domain is ETGVTQSPTHLIKTRGQQVTLRCSSQSGHNTVSWYQQALGQGPQFIFQYYREEENGRGNFPPRFSGLQFPNYSSELNVNALELDDSALYLCASSLRRGSNEQFFGPGTRLTVL.

This clonotype was detected ten times or more. V and J are TRBV28 and TRBJ1-1; maybe TRBD1 (5 bases). Per the germline V gene, CDR1 is MDHEN and CDR2 is SYDVKM. The CDR3 extends over 14 amino acids. The ends were cut back, 7 bases at V and 5 bases at J, with 17 bases in the middle. The CDR3 region has the DNA TGTGCCAGCACCTTGCTAAGGGGCTCGACTGAAGCTTTCTTT. This translates into CASTLLRGSTEAFF.